This T cell receptor beta chain was obtained from a study of T cells in Graves' hyperthyroidism and ophthalmopathy (dated by TCRdb to between 2018 and 2020). Notes on the research overall: Peripheral blood samples were taken at initial diagnosis, before any treatment was given. The 100 discovery patients were randomly divided into training and test sets at a 7:3 ratio. The paper describes TCR Vbeta CDR3 sequencing of 140 or so peripheral blood samples, made up of around 41 ophthalmopathy patients, approximately 73 hyperthyroidism patients and some 17 progressor patients. In addition, the study compared T-cell repertoires in thyroid tissue and in blood from roughly six Graves' hyperthyroidism patients. Prospective prediction of ophthalmopathy was tested in an independent validation cohort of under 20 hyperthyroidism patients and 15 to 17 patients who later progressed to ophthalmopathy. Once sampling was done, hyperthyroidism patients were given methimazole at a starting dose of 30 mg daily, whereas ophthalmopathy patients were given high-dose intravenous methylprednisolone. To identify distinguishing TCR V-J signatures, a discovery cohort of around 100 patients was used, comprising 40 to 45 with Graves' ophthalmopathy and approximately 57 with stable Graves' hyperthyroidism. Overall study outcomes, separate from this receptor: Blood samples also contained most of the expanded thyroid clonotypes (frequency above 0.001), which suggests that blood repertoires may reflect thyroid immune responses. In validation, the model predicted progression to ophthalmopathy a median of about 6 months before onset, with over 55% sensitivity and roughly 73% specificity. Sample size was not statistically predetermined, and investigators were not blinded to group allocation. Ophthalmopathy was separated from stable hyperthyroidism by a 13 V-J signature model, with about 88% sensitivity and about 84% specificity obtained in cross-validation and 80%/75% obtained in testing.

Turning to this clonotype: Its antigen specificity is not known. One end of the junction is discordant with germline, which a read error may explain.

Hyperthyroidism patients were aged 18 to 65 years and newly diagnosed, with disease duration of less than 2 months. Patients with uncontrolled infections, other autoimmune diseases, pregnancy or lactation were excluded. Clinical symptoms, serum thyroxine and TRAb, thyroid ultrasound, and orbital computed tomography formed the basis for the diagnoses. Blood from progressor patients was drawn when they were first diagnosed with hyperthyroidism, before any ophthalmopathy symptoms appeared. PBMCs were isolated from around 10 ml of fresh peripheral blood by Ficoll-Paque density gradient centrifugation. Progressor patients were first diagnosed with Graves' hyperthyroidism and then developed ophthalmopathy during follow-up. Total RNA was extracted using Trizol reagent, and RNA quality was assessed on an Agilent 2100 Bioanalyzer. Amplification of TCR beta CDR3 regions was carried out from RNA transcripts. The first round of RT-PCR for the TCR CDR3 was performed with the HTBI primer set and the Qiagen OneStep RT-PCR kit. Libraries were constructed in a second round of multiplex PCR, after which size selection and purification were performed. Libraries were sequenced paired-end with 100 bp reads on an Illumina HiSeq2000. In the original analysis: Raw data were processed with SOAPnuke, discarding reads with adapters, uncalled bases, mean Phred below 15, or no exact constant-primer or identifier match. COPE v1.2.5 was used to merge high-quality paired reads, and clonotypes were defined as unique nucleotide sequences. MiTCR v1.1 was used to align clonotypes to the IMGT TRBV, TRBD and TRBJ reference segments. The analysis included only V-J combinations with a frequency above 0.0001, which together covered more than 99% of the repertoires. A TCS score was defined as the ratio of F50 (clonal expansion) to E x V (chaos), with BLOSUM62-based TCRdist applied between CDR3 peptides within each V-J. Welch's t-statistics and random forest reduced 450 to 600 V-J features to 13, which were used in a naive Bayes classifier (R e1071). Starting from the raw public reads, TCRdb applied fastp trimming at Q25, assembled clones with MiXCR and retained in-frame beta chains. Each entry merges the rows of one CDR3 protein and shows their most common DNA and genes. These V and J calls originate from TCRdb's pipeline instead of the authors' own analysis. This sample gives hundreds of thousands of distinct CDR3 sequences in total; roughly a sixth of them show up just once. The ten biggest clones cover around 15% of the sample.

This TCR was sampled from a woman in her forties or fifties with Graves' hyperthyroidism that later progressed to Graves' ophthalmopathy. The sample comprised blood.

The nucleotide sequence is given as TGTGCCAGCAGCCGCGGTGGAAACAGCATATATTTT. Translated, this is CASSRGGNSIYF. The sequence links TRBV14 to TRBJ1-3, with the D gene too uncertain to name. The CDR3 sequence holds 12 residues, the cysteine and phenylalanine included. Just the 36-base CDR3 DNA is kept, in frame starting at base 1. The germline V gene yields SGHDN for CDR1 and FVKESK for CDR2.